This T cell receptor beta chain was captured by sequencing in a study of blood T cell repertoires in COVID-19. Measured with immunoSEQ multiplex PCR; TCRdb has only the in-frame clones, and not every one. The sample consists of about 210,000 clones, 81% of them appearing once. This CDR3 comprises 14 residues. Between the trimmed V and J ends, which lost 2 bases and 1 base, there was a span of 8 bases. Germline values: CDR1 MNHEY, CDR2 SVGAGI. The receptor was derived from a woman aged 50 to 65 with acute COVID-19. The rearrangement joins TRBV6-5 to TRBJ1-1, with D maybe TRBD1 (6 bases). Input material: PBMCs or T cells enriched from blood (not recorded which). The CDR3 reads CASSYRGQNTEAFF. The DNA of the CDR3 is TGTGCCAGCAGTTACAGGGGACAGAACACTGAAGCTTTCTTT.